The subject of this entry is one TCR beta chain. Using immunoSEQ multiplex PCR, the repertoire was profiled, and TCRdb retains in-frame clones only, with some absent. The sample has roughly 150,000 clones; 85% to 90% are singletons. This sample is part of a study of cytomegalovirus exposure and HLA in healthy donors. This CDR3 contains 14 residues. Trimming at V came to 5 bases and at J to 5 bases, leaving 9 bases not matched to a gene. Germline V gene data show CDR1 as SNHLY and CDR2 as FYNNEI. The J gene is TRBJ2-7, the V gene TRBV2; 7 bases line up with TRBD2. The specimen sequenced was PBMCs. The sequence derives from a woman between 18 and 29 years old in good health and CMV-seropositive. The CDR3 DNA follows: TGTGCCAGCAGTACTGGTGGACTAGGGAACGAGCAGTACTTC. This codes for CASSTGGLGNEQYF.